The 29 T cell receptor beta chains below were found in one sample sequenced in a study of T-cell reconstitution after alpha-beta-depleted transplantation in children. As it was prepared, the TCRbeta library received unique molecular identifiers. Via MiXCR, TCRdb re-called the PCR reads, giving one row per CDR3 protein. This table holds approximately 230,000 distinct CDR3 sequences, more than 20% found once. The sample was PBMCs, mostly from graft donor cells, taken 360 days after TCRalphabeta/CD19-depleted stem cell transplant. All receptors come from a female patient aged 2-15 years who had a stem cell transplant for congenital amegakaryocytic thrombocytopenia, so the T cells may come from the graft donor.

This clonotype was seen a handful of times. This rearrangement joins TRBV5-1 to TRBJ2-3; no clear D gene. Per germline, CDR1 SGHRS and CDR2 YFSETQ. The V end lost 1 base, the J end lost 0 bases, and 9 bases lay between the germline ends. The CDR3 sequence is 15 residues long. CDR3 coding DNA: TGCGCCAGCAGCTTGATTCTCAGAAGCACAGATACGCAGTATTTT. It is translated as CASSLILRSTDTQYF.

The chain joins TRBV10-3 to TRBJ2-7; maybe TRBD1 (6 bases). Germline V gives CDR1 ENHRY, CDR2 SYGVKD. Between the trimmed V and J ends, which lost 7 bases and 6 bases, there was a span of 19 bases. The CDR3 runs 14 residues. The chain's CDR3 is CAITQTRGEGEQYF. As DNA, the CDR3 is TGTGCCATCACACAAACCAGGGGTGAAGGCGAGCAGTACTTC.

In this sample, this clonotype turned up a few times. This chain connects TRBV18 to TRBJ2-7; TRBD1 matches 9 bases. The V segment lost 1 base and the J segment 5 bases; nucleotides outside the gene matches: 15. The germline V gene has CDR1 KGHSH and CDR2 LQKENI. The CDR3 has 18 residues. The CDR3 DNA sequence: TGTGCCAGCTCACCACAAAAAATTTCGGACAGGGGTCGCGACGAGCAGTACTTC. Encoded protein: CASSPQKISDRGRDEQYF. The variable domain in full, with the rest retrieved from reference TRBV18 and TRBJ2-7, is NAGVMQNPRHLVRRRGQEARLRCSPMKGHSHVYWYRQLPEEGLKFMVYLQKENIIDESGMPKERFSAEFPKEGPSILRIQQVVRGDSAAYFCASSPQKISDRGRDEQYFGPGTRLTVT.

This clonotype has only one observation. The chain links TRBV10-2 to TRBJ2-2; 7 nucleotides line up with TRBD1. The CDR3 is 18 amino acids. CDR1 and CDR2 from the germline V gene are WSHSY and SAAADI. V trimming: 2 bases; J trimming: 6 bases; junction bases outside the gene matches: 15. The CDR3 DNA follows: TGCGCCAGCAGTGAGACTGGACAGGAGAGGAGATGGGCCGGGGAGCTGTTTTTT. It is translated as CASSETGQERRWAGELFF.

This clonotype has a handful of counts. The V call is TRBV15, the J call TRBJ2-1; maybe TRBD2 (5 bases). This CDR3 has 12 residues. Trimming left V 2 bases short and J 9 bases short, with 8 bases between. Germline V gene data show CDR1 as LNHNV and CDR2 as YYDKDF (reference sequence). In nucleotides, the CDR3 is TGTGCCACCAGCAGACCAGAGGGTGAGCAGTTCTTC. This gives the protein CATSRPEGEQFF.

Only a few counts were recorded for this clonotype. V is TRBV5-1 and J is TRBJ2-2; D ambiguous. The CDR3 is 13 residues long. V lost 1 base to trimming and J lost 5 bases, with 6 bases between them. Germline assignment: CDR1 SGHRS and CDR2 YFSETQ. In nucleotides, the CDR3 is TGCGCCAGCAGCTTGCGGCTGACCGGGGAGCTGTTTTTT. This encodes CASSLRLTGELFF.

This chain joins TRBV7-8 and TRBJ1-1, with 10 nucleotides matching TRBD1. The V segment lost 4 bases and the J segment 7 bases; nucleotides outside the gene matches: 6. The length of the CDR3 is 14 residues. Germline V gene sequence: CDR1 SGHVS, CDR2 FQNEAQ. CDR3 nucleotides: TGTGCCAGCAGCTCGCCGGACAGGGGGAGTGAAGCTTTCTTT. This translates into CASSSPDRGSEAFF.

The chain combines TRBV25-1 with TRBJ2-1, with D perhaps TRBD1 (5 bases). This CDR3 comprises 12 residues. V was pared by 5 bases and J by 13 bases, with 15 bases between. Per germline, CDR1 MGHDK and CDR2 SYGVNS. CDR3 bases: TGTGCCAGCAGTTCCCCCCGGACAATCCAGTTCTTC. This sequence encodes CASSSPRTIQFF.

This clonotype was seen a handful of times. The V and J genes are TRBV7-2 and TRBJ2-5; 13 bases are a match to TRBD2. The CDR3 covers 15 residues. Looked up from germline, CDR1 is SGHTA and CDR2 is FQGNSA. With V trimmed by 5 bases and J by 5 bases, 5 bases remained unmatched. CDR3 sequence: CASSTGLAGFETQYF. In DNA form, the CDR3 reads TGTGCCAGCAGCACGGGACTAGCGGGATTTGAGACCCAGTACTTC.

V and J are TRBV4-1 and TRBJ2-5; 13 bases line up with TRBD2. V shed 5 bases, J shed 3 bases, and the junction held 3 bases outside the gene matches. Germline CDR1 MGHRA, CDR2 YSYEKL. CDR3 length equals 15 residues. CDR3 in amino acids: CASSGGLAGEETQYF. The CDR3 DNA is TGCGCCAGCAGCGGCGGACTAGCGGGAGAAGAGACCCAGTACTTC.

There are a few counts of this clonotype. The chain carries TRBV29-1 and TRBJ2-3; D is perhaps TRBD1 or TRBD2 (7 bases each). Trimming removed 4 bases from V and 2 bases from J, with 22 bases in between. Germline assignment: CDR1 SQVTM and CDR2 ANQGSEA. This CDR3 has 17 residues. CDR3: CSVAQGVLSGVTDTQYF. CDR3 bases: TGCAGCGTTGCCCAGGGGGTTTTAAGCGGGGTCACAGATACGCAGTATTTT.

A few counts support this clonotype. The V gene is TRBV7-2, the J gene TRBJ1-1; no reliable D call. Germline lookup yields CDR1 SGHTA and CDR2 FQGNSA. Trimming pared 1 base from V and 10 bases from J, leaving 10 bases between. This CDR3 is 12 amino acids long. Written as DNA, the CDR3 is TGTGCCAGCAGCTTAGTTAATGGTGTAGCTTTCTTT. Translating it yields CASSLVNGVAFF.

This chain joins TRBV28 and TRBJ1-1, with 7 bases aligning to TRBD1. V shed 7 bases, J shed 1 base, and the junction held 12 bases outside the gene matches. CDR1 and CDR2 from the germline V gene are MDHEN and SYDVKM. This CDR3 is built from 16 residues. The CDR3: CASKNQGQPQNTEAFF. The CDR3 DNA reads as TGTGCCAGCAAGAATCAGGGACAGCCACAGAACACTGAAGCTTTCTTT.

This clonotype was counted between two and nine times. The V gene is TRBV18, the J gene TRBJ2-7, with 7 nucleotides matching TRBD1. Germline CDR1 is KGHSH and CDR2 is LQKENI. J lost 6 bases, V lost 1 base, and 12 bases had no gene match. The CDR3 contains 16 residues. The CDR3 is CASSPQSGQAGGEQYF. CDR3 sequence (DNA): TGTGCCAGCTCACCACAGTCTGGACAGGCGGGTGGCGAGCAGTACTTC.

In its sample, this clonotype was seen a few times. The chain uses TRBV5-1 and TRBJ2-1, with 7 bases matching TRBD1. V was pared by 3 bases and J by 0 bases, with 3 bases of the junction left unmatched. Per germline, CDR1 SGHRS and CDR2 YFSETQ. The CDR3 contains 15 residues. CDR3 loop: CASSWDSPSYNEQFF. CDR3 nucleotide sequence: TGCGCCAGCAGCTGGGACAGTCCCTCCTACAATGAGCAGTTCTTC.

In its sample, this clonotype was seen a few times. The chain links TRBV9 to TRBJ2-5; possibly TRBD2 for D (6 bases). V lost 3 bases and J 4 bases, leaving 10 bases between the germline ends. The CDR3 sequence is 13 residues long. CDR1 is SGDLS, CDR2 YYNGEE, per germline. The CDR3 sequence: CASSGGAGETQYF. CDR3 in DNA: TGTGCCAGCAGCGGCGGAGCGGGAGAGACCCAGTACTTC. The full variable domain, rest sourced from reference TRBV9 and TRBJ2-5, is DSGVTQTPKHLITATGQRVTLRCSPRSGDLSVYWYQQSLDQGLQFLIQYYNGEERAKGNILERFSAQQFPDLHSELNLSSLELGDSALYFCASSGGAGETQYFGPGTRLLVL.

The table lists this clonotype with a count of one. A read error is possible here, since a much larger clone lies one base away. The chain employs TRBV11-2 and TRBJ2-7; D gene ambiguous. The CDR3 length is 14 residues. In germline, CDR1 is SGHAT, CDR2 FQNNGV. Between the trimmed V and J ends, which lost 1 base and 3 bases, there was a span of 10 bases. As DNA, the CDR3 is TGTGCCAGCAGCTTAGTTACCAGCAGCTACGAGCAGTACGTC. It yields the protein CASSLVTSSYEQYV.

The J gene is TRBJ1-2, the V gene TRBV20-1; D is unresolved. There are 15 residues in the CDR3. V gave up 3 bases and J gave up 8 bases, with 22 bases separating them. Per the germline V gene, CDR1 is DFQATT and CDR2 is SNEGSKA (reference sequence). The CDR3 spells CSARTLLLDPLGYTF. DNA of the CDR3: TGCAGTGCTAGGACGCTACTTCTAGACCCGCTGGGCTACACCTTC.

The chain employs TRBV20-1 and TRBJ2-7; no reliable D call. This CDR3 is built from 15 residues. The V gene lost 4 bases and the J gene lost 6 bases, with 22 bases spanning the gap. Germline CDR1 and CDR2: DFQATT and SNEGSKA (reference sequence). DNA for the CDR3: TGCAGTGCTATTGGGATAGACTCGCCTCTAGGCGAGCAGTACTTC. Translated, it gives CSAIGIDSPLGEQYF.

This clonotype was detected only a few times. The CDR3, as DNA: TGTGCCACCAGTGATGGTTACGAGCAGTACTTC. As protein: CATSDGYEQYF. The chain uses TRBV24-1 and TRBJ2-7; unclear D gene. Trimming took off 3 bases at V and 4 bases at J, with 3 bases between the two ends. Germline V gives CDR1 KGHDR, CDR2 SFDVKD. CDR3 size: 11 residues.

This clonotype was observed a few times. The V gene is TRBV28, the J gene TRBJ2-5, with 10 bases identical to TRBD2. J gave up 4 bases and V 3 bases, and 5 bases lay outside the gene matches. The CDR3 has 15 residues. CDR1 and CDR2 (germline): MDHEN, SYDVKM. The CDR3 sequence: CASSFPEREGETQYF. The CDR3 bases are TGTGCCAGCAGTTTCCCCGAGCGGGAGGGAGAGACCCAGTACTTC.

This clonotype was counted between two and nine times. The chain has TRBV5-1 and TRBJ1-1; D unresolved. Trimming left V 1 base short and J 3 bases short, with 10 bases between. This CDR3 comprises 14 residues. Germline V gene lookup returns CDR1 SGHRS and CDR2 YFSETQ. This CDR3 reads CASSLLGTDTEAFF. CDR3 nucleotide sequence: TGCGCCAGCAGCTTGTTGGGTACGGACACTGAAGCTTTCTTT.

The chain recombines TRBV20-1 with TRBJ2-5; a possible D gene is TRBD1 (5 bases). Germline V gene lookup returns CDR1 DFQATT and CDR2 SNEGSKA (reference sequence). The ends were cut back, 5 bases at V and 3 bases at J, with 10 bases in the middle. The CDR3 has 12 amino acids. The CDR3 nucleotides read TGCAGTGCTCCGACAGCTAAAGAGACCCAGTACTTC. Its translation: CSAPTAKETQYF.

The genes are TRBV7-9 and TRBJ2-1; weak D call: TRBD1 (5 bases). V dropped 2 bases and J dropped 4 bases, with 15 bases sitting between them. The CDR3 runs to 16 residues. Germline V lookup: CDR1 SEHNR, CDR2 FQNEAQ (reference sequence). CDR3 in DNA: TGTGCCAGCAGCTTATTAGGGGCTGAGAAGTACAATGAGCAGTTCTTC. As protein: CASSLLGAEKYNEQFF.

The chain has TRBV20-1 and TRBJ1-1; the match to TRBD1 covers 7 bases. The CDR3 extends over 12 amino acids. Unmatched junction bases numbered 3, after V lost 2 bases and J lost 6 bases. Germline V CDR1 and CDR2: DFQATT, SNEGSKA (reference sequence). The CDR3 is CSARQGEAEAFF. CDR3 in DNA: TGCAGTGCTAGACAGGGGGAGGCTGAAGCTTTCTTT.

This clonotype was observed at least ten times. The chain joins TRBV6-2 or TRBV6-3 to TRBJ2-5; D gene uncertain. This CDR3 has 11 residues. The V and J ends lost 1 base and 5 bases respectively, with 2 bases between them. In germline, CDR1 is MNHEY, CDR2 SVGEGT. CDR3 protein: CASSYLETQYF. The DNA of the CDR3 is TGTGCCAGCAGTTACTTGGAGACCCAGTACTTC.

In its sample, this clonotype was seen a few times. The chain is built from TRBV5-1 and TRBJ2-2, with 7 bases lining up with TRBD1. The CDR3 is 17 residues long. Germline trimming cut 1 base from V and 5 bases from J; bases unmatched to any gene: 11. Germline CDR1 and CDR2: SGHRS and YFSETQ. Written as DNA, the CDR3 is TGCGCCAGCAGCTTGAGGGGGCGCCCGTTGTATACCGGGGAGCTGTTTTTT. Its protein product is CASSLRGRPLYTGELFF.

The genes are TRBV6-5 and TRBJ1-2, with D possibly matching TRBD1 (5 bases). The V end was cut by 0 bases, the J end by 5 bases, with 10 bases between. CDR3 size: 14 residues. Germline CDR1 reads MNHEY; CDR2 reads SVGAGI. CDR3 sequence (DNA): TGTGCCAGCAGTTACTCGGCGGAGGGGTATGGCTACACCTTC. Amino acids: CASSYSAEGYGYTF.

V and J are TRBV7-7 and TRBJ2-5; the match to TRBD1 covers 7 bases. Germline V gives CDR1 SSHAT, CDR2 FNYEAQ (reference sequence). The CDR3 sequence is 12 residues long. The ends lost 5 bases at V and 7 bases at J; junction bases unmatched: 4. DNA of the CDR3: TGTGCCAGCAGCAGACAGGGTGGGACCCAGTACTTC. It codes for CASSRQGGTQYF.